This TCR beta chain was sequenced in a study of blood T cell repertoires in COVID-19 (TCRdb year 2020). Notes on the research overall: Collaborator samples came from the United States, Italy and Spain and covered acute and convalescent phases of COVID-19. The prospective study material was composed of cDNA or gDNA derived from T cells, B-cell-depleted T cells, or PBMCs. The dataset comprised deeply sampled blood TCRbeta repertoires from subjects exposed to, actively infected with, or recovered from COVID-19. The repertoires were released in a freely available public database intended as a resource for research on the immune response to SARS-CoV-2. Samples were obtained from the ongoing ImmuneRACE study (first 160 participants) and from roughly 1,300 subjects provided by 6 global collaborators. The sample metadata nearly always contained a de-identified subject ID, COVID-19 status, age in years and sex. HLA class I and class II types, where available, came from metadata supplied by the sample provider rather than from assay-based typing. General study outcomes and caveats: How much clinical and demographic metadata was included differed by source and by participant, and the metadata was provided uncurated.

In the prospective study, participants were roughly 18 to 100 years old, resided in about two dozen geographic areas of the United States, and were enrolled through a virtual design. Cohort assignment in the prospective study relied on participant-reported clinical history from a screening survey and a study questionnaire. Mobile phlebotomists in the prospective study collected whole blood, serum and a nasopharyngeal or oropharyngeal swab from every participant. Participants in the prospective study had the option to provide additional blood draws and questionnaires over a roughly 2-month period. Before DNA extraction, blood samples from the prospective study were shipped at room temperature or frozen. Notes on this clone: Its antigen has not been determined. It has no much larger one-base neighbor in the sample; base qualities were not kept.

TCRbeta CDR3 regions were amplified from genomic DNA using the immunoSEQ Assay, a bias-controlled multiplex PCR. On the study's bioinformatics: Within the assay, amplification of reference gene primers was used to estimate how many nucleated cells each sample contained. To quantify the absolute abundance of each unique TCRbeta CDR3 rearrangement, sequence reads were collapsed and filtered. Productive Simpson clonality was computed per sample as the square root of Simpson's diversity index over productive rearrangements. TCRdb carries this immuneACCESS record with in-frame sequences only. Its versions omit some clonotypes, under half of them owing to an unresolved V gene in the studies checked, with the rest unexplained. That table gives V, J and clone size, and the DNA gave D and trimming. Counted in this sample were around 250,000 clones; approximately 85% of them appeared once. The ten largest clones take up about 9.1% of the sample.

Inclusive of the bounding cysteine and phenylalanine, the CDR3 is 13 residues long. The CDR3 DNA has 39 bases and is translated from base 1. CDR1 is given as SGHNT and CDR2 as YYREEE, both from the germline V gene (reference sequence). Deletion took 2 bases off V and 3 bases off J, with a span of 5 bases between the germline ends. Sequencing used PBMCs or T cells enriched from blood (not recorded which). Recombination joined TRBV5-4 with TRBJ2-2; the D gene lacks a confident call. The receptor was derived from a woman aged 45-65 years with acute COVID-19. The CDR3 reads CASSLTDTGELFF. The DNA sequence follows: TGTGCCAGCAGCTTAACAGACACCGGGGAGCTGTTTTTT.